These T cell receptor beta chains were read from a single sample in a study of Graves' ophthalmopathy and Graves' hyperthyroidism. One entry per CDR3 protein results from TCRdb running MiXCR on the multiplex PCR reads. The sample carries about 390,000 distinct CDR3 sequences, over 15% recorded once. Sequences were obtained from peripheral blood. These receptor sequences come from a woman between 18 and 30 years old with stable Graves' hyperthyroidism. Each CDR3 is given without its conserved first and last residue.

V: TRBV12-3/TRBV12-4
J: TRBJ2-5
CDR3: ASRELHGETQY

V: TRBV6-5
J: TRBJ1-1
CDR3: ASSPWTGWTEAF

V: TRBV6-1
J: TRBJ2-4
CDR3: ASSEVKGKGDKNIQY

V: TRBV5-1
J: TRBJ1-1
CDR3: ASSRSLGDTEAF

V: TRBV19
J: TRBJ2-7
CDR3: ASSRLRTPYEQY

V: TRBV6-5
J: TRBJ1-5
CDR3: ASSFGQSYSNQPQH

V: TRBV10-2
J: TRBJ2-7
CDR3: ASSQGEQY

V: TRBV12-3/TRBV12-4
J: TRBJ1-2
CDR3: ASSLRPGGDGYT

V: TRBV6-1
J: TRBJ1-1
CDR3: ASSQTTRGGTEAF

V: TRBV7-6
J: TRBJ2-4
CDR3: ASSLGEAKNIQY

V: TRBV5-1
J: TRBJ2-7
CDR3: ASSPEGETPYEQY

V: TRBV29-1
J: TRBJ2-7
CDR3: SVGTGTMYEQY

V: TRBV6-2/TRBV6-3
J: TRBJ2-7
CDR3: ASRWTDSSYEQY

V: TRBV19
J: TRBJ1-1
CDR3: ASSIEGRAGTEAF

V: TRBV19
J: TRBJ2-2
CDR3: ASMGQGYGELF

V: TRBV20-1
J: TRBJ2-7
CDR3: SARESYEQY

V: TRBV3-1
J: TRBJ1-1
CDR3: ASSQADRGHRTEAF

V: TRBV12-5
J: TRBJ1-5
CDR3: ASGLDRLGNQPQH

V: TRBV2
J: TRBJ2-7
CDR3: ASSGSGNSYEQY

V: TRBV7-8
J: TRBJ1-2
CDR3: ASSLYRDRGSGYT

V: TRBV12-3/TRBV12-4
J: TRBJ2-2
CDR3: ASSYTRPGELF

V: TRBV20-1
J: TRBJ1-1
CDR3: SAPGPQNTEAF

V: TRBV28
J: TRBJ1-1
CDR3: ASIWGGTEAF

V: TRBV7-2
J: TRBJ2-5
CDR3: ASSFTASGALETQY

V: TRBV12-3/TRBV12-4
J: TRBJ2-5
CDR3: ASSKWTGQETQY

V: TRBV6-2/TRBV6-3
J: TRBJ1-1
CDR3: ASSSQGAEAF

V: TRBV6-2/TRBV6-3
J: TRBJ1-5
CDR3: ASSYTRLGQPQH

V: TRBV12-3/TRBV12-4
J: TRBJ1-1
CDR3: ASSLGAGSTTEAF

V: TRBV27
J: TRBJ1-1
CDR3: ASSQLQGMPEAF

V: TRBV11-1
J: TRBJ1-2
CDR3: ASSRDSLGLYT

V: TRBV15
J: TRBJ1-6
CDR3: ATSKDRKLFANNSPLH

V: TRBV5-1
J: TRBJ1-1
CDR3: ASSRDREYTEAF

V: TRBV12-3/TRBV12-4
J: TRBJ1-3
CDR3: ASSWTGGNTIY

V: TRBV4-2
J: TRBJ1-5
CDR3: ASSQELYQPQH

V: TRBV11-2
J: TRBJ1-2
CDR3: ASSPSGQGNYGYT

V: TRBV7-8
J: TRBJ1-1
CDR3: ASSSTTGRNTEAC

V: TRBV6-2/TRBV6-3
J: TRBJ1-1
CDR3: ASSPWAGAGRTEAF

V: TRBV18
J: TRBJ1-5
CDR3: ASSPLDRDRDHQPQH

V: TRBV6-2/TRBV6-3
J: TRBJ2-4
CDR3: ASSPDRELAKNIQY

V: TRBV11-1
J: TRBJ2-7
CDR3: ASSSSGQGGEQY

V: TRBV7-9
J: TRBJ2-7
CDR3: ASSSVGQPVGQY